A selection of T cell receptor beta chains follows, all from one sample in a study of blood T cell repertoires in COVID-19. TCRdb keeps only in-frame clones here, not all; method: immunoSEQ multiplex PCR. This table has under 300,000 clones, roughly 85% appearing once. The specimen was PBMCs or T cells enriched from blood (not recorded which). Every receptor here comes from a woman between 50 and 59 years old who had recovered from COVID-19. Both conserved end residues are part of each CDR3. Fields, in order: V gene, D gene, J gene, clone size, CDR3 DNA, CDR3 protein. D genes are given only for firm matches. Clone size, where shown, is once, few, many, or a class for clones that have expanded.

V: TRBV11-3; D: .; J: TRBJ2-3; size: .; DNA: TGTGCCAGCAGCACCGCCGCGCCAGGGAGGACCCCAGATACGCAGTATTTT; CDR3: CASSTAAPGRTPDTQYF
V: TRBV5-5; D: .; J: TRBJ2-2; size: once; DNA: TGTGCCAGCAGCTTTCGCACCGGGGAGCTGTTTTTT; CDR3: CASSFRTGELFF
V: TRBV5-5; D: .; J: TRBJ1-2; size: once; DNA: TGTGCCAGCAGCTTTCAGGGCCCTGGCTACACCTTC; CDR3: CASSFQGPGYTF
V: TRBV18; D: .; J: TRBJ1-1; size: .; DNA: TGTGCCAGCCACCTGAGGGGCCCAGGGGTACTGAACACTGAAGCTTTCTTT; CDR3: CASHLRGPGVLNTEAFF
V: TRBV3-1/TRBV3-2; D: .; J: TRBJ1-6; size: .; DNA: TGTGCCAGCAGCCAAGTACGCAGGGTGGATTCACCCCTCCACTTT; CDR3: CASSQVRRVDSPLHF
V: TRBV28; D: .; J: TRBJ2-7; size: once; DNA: TGTGCCAGCAGTTTACATCCGGGGAGAGGGGGCTCCTACGAGCAGTACTTC; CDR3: CASSLHPGRGGSYEQYF
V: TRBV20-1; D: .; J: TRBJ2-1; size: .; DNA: TGCAGTGCTAGTTTTGGTAGTGAGCAGTTCTTC; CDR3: CSASFGSEQFF
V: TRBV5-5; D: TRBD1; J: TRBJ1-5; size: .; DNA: TGTGCCAGCAGCTTGATCCTAGGGGGCGCGCAGCCCCAGCATTTT; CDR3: CASSLILGGAQPQHF
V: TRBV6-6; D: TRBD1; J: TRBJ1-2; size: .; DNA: TGTGCCAGCAGTTACGGGACAGGGCCTCTCACCTTC; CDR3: CASSYGTGPLTF
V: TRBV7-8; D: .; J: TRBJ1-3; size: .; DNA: TGTGCCAGCAGCTTAGGATCGGGTTTGGTCGGAAACACCATATATTTT; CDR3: CASSLGSGLVGNTIYF
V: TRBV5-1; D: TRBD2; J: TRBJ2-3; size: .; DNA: TGCGCCAGCAGCCGGGAGGCTAGCGGGAGTGCGGATACGCAGTATTTT; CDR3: CASSREASGSADTQYF
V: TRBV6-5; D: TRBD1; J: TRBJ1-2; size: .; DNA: TGTGCCAGCAGTTACTCGATCTTGGGACAGGACCGCGGCTACACCTTC; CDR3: CASSYSILGQDRGYTF
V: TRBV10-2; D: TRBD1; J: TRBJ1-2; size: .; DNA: TGCGCCAGCAGTGAGTCGGGGACAGAAAATGATGGCTACACCTTC; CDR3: CASSESGTENDGYTF
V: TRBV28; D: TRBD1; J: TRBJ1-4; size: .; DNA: TGTGCCAGCAGAGAACAGGGGGCCCCGTCAAAACTGTTTTTT; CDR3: CASREQGAPSKLFF
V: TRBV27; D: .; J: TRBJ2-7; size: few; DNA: TGTGCCAGTGCAAGGGACTTGCTGAACTACGAGCAGTACTTC; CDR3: CASARDLLNYEQYF
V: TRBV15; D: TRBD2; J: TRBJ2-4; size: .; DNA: TGTGCCACCAGTAGCGGGAGCTTCATTCAGTACTTC; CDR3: CATSSGSFIQYF
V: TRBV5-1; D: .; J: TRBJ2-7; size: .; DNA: TGCGCCAGCAGCTTGTCCGGGAAGCACTACGAGCAGTACTTC; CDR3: CASSLSGKHYEQYF
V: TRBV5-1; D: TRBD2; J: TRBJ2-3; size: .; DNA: TGCGCCAGCAGCTTGGCCGGGACTAGCGTCCCAGATACGCAGTATTTT; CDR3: CASSLAGTSVPDTQYF
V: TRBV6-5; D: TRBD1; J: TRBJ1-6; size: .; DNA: TGTGCCAGCAAACGAAAGGGACAGGAGAATTCACCCCTCCACTTT; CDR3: CASKRKGQENSPLHF
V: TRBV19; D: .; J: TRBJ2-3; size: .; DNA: TGTGCCAGTAGTGTATTGTATACAGATACGCAGTATTTT; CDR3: CASSVLYTDTQYF
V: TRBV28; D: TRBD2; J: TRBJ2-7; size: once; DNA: TGTGCCAGCAGCTTGACTAGCGGATACGAGCAGTACTTC; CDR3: CASSLTSGYEQYF
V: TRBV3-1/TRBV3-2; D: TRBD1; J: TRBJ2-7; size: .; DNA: TGTGCCAGCAGCCCGGGACAGGGAACCTACGAGCAGTACTTC; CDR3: CASSPGQGTYEQYF
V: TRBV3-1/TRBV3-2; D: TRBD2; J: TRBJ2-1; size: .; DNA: TGTGCCAGCAGCCACAAAACCCCTAGCGGGAGTTCCAATGAGCAGTTCTTC; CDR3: CASSHKTPSGSSNEQFF
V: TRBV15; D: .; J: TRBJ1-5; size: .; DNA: TGTGCCACCAGCAGAGCGGCAGGAGGCCAGCCCCAGCATTTT; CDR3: CATSRAAGGQPQHF
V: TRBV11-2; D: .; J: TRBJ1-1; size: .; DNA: TGTGCCAGCAGCTTCCCTACAGAGAACACTGAAGCTTTCTTT; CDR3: CASSFPTENTEAFF
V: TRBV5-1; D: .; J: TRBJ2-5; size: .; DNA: TGCGCCAGCAGTCGGGACAATTTGCAAGAGACCCAGTACTTC; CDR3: CASSRDNLQETQYF
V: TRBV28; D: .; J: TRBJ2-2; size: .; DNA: TGTGCCAGCAGTTCTCCCGGGAGCCGGACCGGGGAGCTGTTTTTT; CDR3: CASSSPGSRTGELFF
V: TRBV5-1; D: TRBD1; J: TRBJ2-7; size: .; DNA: TGCGCCAGCTTCCCTAACCGGGACAGGGGGGAGCAGTACTTC; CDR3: CASFPNRDRGEQYF
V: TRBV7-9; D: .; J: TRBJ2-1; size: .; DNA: TGTGCCAGCAGCTTAGTCGTCAATGAGCAGTTCTTC; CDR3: CASSLVVNEQFF
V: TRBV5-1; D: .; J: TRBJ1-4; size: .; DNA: TGCGCCAGCAGCCCCGGGACCGGGGGTGAAAAACTGTTTTTT; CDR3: CASSPGTGGEKLFF
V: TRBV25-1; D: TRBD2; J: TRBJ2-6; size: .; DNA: TGTGCCAGCACTCGGGGGACTAGGTCCTCTGGGGCCAACGTCCTGACTTTC; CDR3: CASTRGTRSSGANVLTF
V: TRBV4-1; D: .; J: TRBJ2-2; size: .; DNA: TGCGCCAGCAGCCAAAACTACTACACCGGGGAGCTGTTTTTT; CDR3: CASSQNYYTGELFF
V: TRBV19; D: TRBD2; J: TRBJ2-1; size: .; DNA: TGTGCCAGTAGTATAGATTCCGCGGGAGGAGCGGGGGAGCAGTTCTTC; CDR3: CASSIDSAGGAGEQFF
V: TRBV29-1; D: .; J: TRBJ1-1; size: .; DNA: TGCAGCGTTGAAGAGATATACAGAGCCATGAACACTGAAGCTTTCTTT; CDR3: CSVEEIYRAMNTEAFF
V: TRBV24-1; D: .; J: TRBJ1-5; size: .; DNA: TGTGCCACCAGTGGGCAGGGTCGCAATCAGCCCCAGCATTTT; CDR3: CATSGQGRNQPQHF
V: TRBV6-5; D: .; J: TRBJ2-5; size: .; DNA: TGTGCCAGCAGTTACCTAGGGGGAGAGACCCAGTACTTC; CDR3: CASSYLGGETQYF
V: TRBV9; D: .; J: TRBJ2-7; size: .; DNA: TGTGCCAGCAGCGTTTCCCCGACTACTTCCTACGAGCAGTACTTC; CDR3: CASSVSPTTSYEQYF
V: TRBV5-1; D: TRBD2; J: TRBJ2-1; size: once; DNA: TGCGCCAGCAGCCCGACTAGCGGGAGATACAATGAGCAGTTCTTC; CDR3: CASSPTSGRYNEQFF
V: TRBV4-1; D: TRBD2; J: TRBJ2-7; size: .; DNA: TGCGCCAGCAGCCTGATCGTGGGGCTAGCGGGAGAAGAGCAGTACTTC; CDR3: CASSLIVGLAGEEQYF
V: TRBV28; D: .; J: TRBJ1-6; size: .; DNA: TGTGCCAGCAGTTCCTCGACAGCATATAATTCACCCCTCCACTTT; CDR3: CASSSSTAYNSPLHF
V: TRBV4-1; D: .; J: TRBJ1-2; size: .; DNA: TGCGCCAGCAGCCAAGATTTTGCGGCGGACTATGGCTACACCTTC; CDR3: CASSQDFAADYGYTF
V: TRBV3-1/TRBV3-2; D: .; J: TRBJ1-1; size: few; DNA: TGTGCCAGCAGCCAAGTCGCAGGGTTTAACACTGAAGCTTTCTTT; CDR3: CASSQVAGFNTEAFF
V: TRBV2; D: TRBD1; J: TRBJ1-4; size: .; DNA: TGTGCCAGCATGGGGGACAGGGGTGAAAAACTGTTTTTT; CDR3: CASMGDRGEKLFF
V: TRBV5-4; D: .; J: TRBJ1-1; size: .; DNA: TGTGCCAGCAGCTTGGGACGGGACACTGAAGCTTTCTTT; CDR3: CASSLGRDTEAFF
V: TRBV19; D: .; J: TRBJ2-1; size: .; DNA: TGTGCCAGTAGCGGACTAAGCCTCTACAATGAGCAGTTCTTC; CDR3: CASSGLSLYNEQFF
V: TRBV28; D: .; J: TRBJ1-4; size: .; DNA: TGTGCCAGCAGGGGCCCACTGGGGGGTGAAAAACTGTTTTTT; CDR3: CASRGPLGGEKLFF
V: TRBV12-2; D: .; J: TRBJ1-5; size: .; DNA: TGTGCAAGTCGCCCACAAATAGACAGGGGAGGATGGCAGCCCCAGCATTTT; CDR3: CASRPQIDRGGWQPQHF
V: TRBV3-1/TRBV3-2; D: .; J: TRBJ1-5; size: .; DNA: TGTGCCAGCAGCCAAGGGCAGTATAGCAATCAGCCCCAGCATTTT; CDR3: CASSQGQYSNQPQHF
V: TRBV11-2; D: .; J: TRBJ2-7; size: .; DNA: TGTGCCAGCAGCTTATTCTCAGAACAGACCTACGAGCAGTACTTC; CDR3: CASSLFSEQTYEQYF
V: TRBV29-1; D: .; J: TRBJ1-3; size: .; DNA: TGCAGCGTAGTACAAAGCTCTGGAAACACCATATATTTT; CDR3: CSVVQSSGNTIYF